These 17 T cell receptor beta chains were all obtained from the same sample, sequenced in a study of T cell clusters in autoimmune cytopenias. TRB rearrangements were amplified by touch-down multiplex PCR with mixed TRB-A/B primers. Each CDR3 protein gets one entry in TCRdb, which reprocessed the multiplex PCR reads and gives no DNA. This sample's table reports around 11,000 distinct CDR3 sequences. TRB amplification used approximately 0.25 ug of peripheral blood genomic DNA. The data were also submitted as part of a second study, on T cell repertoires in aging, cancer and after chemotherapy.

Sequencing was performed on peripheral blood. All receptors derive from a human donor in good health.

V is TRBV6-5 and J is TRBJ1-2; TCRdb lists TRBD1, though no DNA is available to test this call. This CDR3 is 14 amino acids long. The germline V gene has CDR1 MNHEY and CDR2 SVGAGI. The CDR3 is CASKFDQGRYGYTF.

The rearrangement uses TRBV5-4 and TRBJ1-1; TCRdb reports TRBD1, a call that lacks DNA to check it against. CDR1 and CDR2 (germline): SGHNT, YYREEE (reference sequence). The CDR3 loop spans 16 amino acids. The CDR3: CASSAAGTGGGTEAFF. The full variable domain, completed using reference TRBV5-4 and TRBJ1-1, is ETGVTQSPTHLIKTRGQQVTLRCSSQSGHNTVSWYQQALGQGPQFIFQYYREEENGRGNFPPRFSGLQFPNYSSELNVNALELDDSALYLCASSAAGTGGGTEAFFGQGTRLTVV.

The V and J genes are TRBV20-1 and TRBJ1-3. This CDR3 is 15 amino acids long. The germline V gene encodes CDR1 DFQATT and CDR2 SNEGSKA (reference sequence). CDR3 residues: CSAPNQEKGGNTIYF.

The chain has TRBV5-8 and TRBJ2-5; TCRdb selects TRBD1, and the lack of DNA leaves this call unchecked. The CDR3 loop spans 15 amino acids. Germline values: CDR1 SGHTS, CDR2 YDEGEE. CDR3 loop: CASSEGQGARETQYF. Full variable domain (rest looked up from reference TRBV5-8 and TRBJ2-5): EAGVTQSPTHLIKTRGQQATLRCSPISGHTSVYWYQQALGLGLQFLLWYDEGEERNRGNFPPRFSGRQFPNYSSELNVNALELEDSALYLCASSEGQGARETQYFGPGTRLLVL.

The V gene is TRBV7-2, the J gene TRBJ1-3. The germline gives CDR1 SGHTA, CDR2 FQGNSA. The CDR3 is 14 amino acids. The CDR3 spells CASSPWSSGNIIYF.

By frequency, this clonotype registers medium-sized. The rearrangement links TRBV30 to TRBJ1-6; the D call from TCRdb, TRBD1, cannot be confirmed without DNA. Germline V lookup: CDR1 GTSNPN, CDR2 SVGIG (reference sequence). This CDR3 is built from 15 residues. The CDR3 loop is CAWSVPGDPNSPLHF.

This clonotype shows up as medium-sized by frequency. The chain is built from TRBV29-1 and TRBJ2-1. Germline V CDR1 and CDR2: SQVTM, ANQGSEA. This CDR3 has 14 residues. CDR3 protein: CSVPDSLTENEQFF.

J is TRBJ2-3 and V is TRBV6-5. This CDR3 is built from 15 residues. The germline V gene encodes CDR1 MNHEY and CDR2 SVGAGI. The CDR3 protein is CASSEVAGSADTQYF.

J is TRBJ1-2 and V is TRBV6-5; without DNA, the TCRdb call of TRBD1 cannot be checked. In germline, CDR1 is MNHEY, CDR2 SVGAGI. The CDR3 has 15 amino acids. CDR3 sequence: CATRTGGFGNYGYTF.

The V and J genes are TRBV20-1 and TRBJ1-2; absent DNA, TCRdb's TRBD1 call cannot be checked. Germline V gene sequence: CDR1 DFQATT, CDR2 SNEGSKA (reference sequence). This CDR3 has 14 residues. The CDR3 loop reads CSAGGQGKGYGYTF.

This clonotype registers medium-sized by frequency. The chain links TRBV19 to TRBJ2-7. The CDR3 is 16 residues long. Germline loops: CDR1 LNHDA, CDR2 SQIVND (reference sequence). CDR3: CASSMTWTSASYEQYF.

This chain links TRBV12-3 or TRBV12-4 with TRBJ1-2. The CDR3 consists of 14 residues. The CDR3 region is CASSSSRANYGYTF.

The chain couples TRBV12-3 or TRBV12-4 to TRBJ1-1; TCRdb lists TRBD1, though no DNA is available to test this call. The length of the CDR3 is 14 residues. The CDR3 region is CASSLQGGDTEAFF.

The rearrangement links TRBV13 to TRBJ1-3; TCRdb lists TRBD1, though no DNA is available to test this call. The CDR3 contains 19 residues. Germline V gene lookup returns CDR1 PRHDT and CDR2 FYEKMQ (reference sequence). CDR3 in amino acids: CASSLEAGLDSRSGNTIYF.

The chain carries TRBV5-4 and TRBJ2-7; TCRdb's D call of TRBD1 is untestable without DNA. CDR1 is SGHNT, CDR2 YYREEE, per germline (reference sequence). The CDR3 runs to 14 residues. CDR3 region: CASSLAGTSREQYF.

The chain joins TRBV18 to TRBJ1-4. Germline V lookup: CDR1 KGHSH, CDR2 LQKENI. The CDR3 spans 17 residues. Here the CDR3 reads CASSPPYGKTTNEKLFF.

The genes are TRBV6-2 or TRBV6-3 and TRBJ2-7; TCRdb designates TRBD1, a call that cannot be tested without DNA. This CDR3 comprises 12 residues. CDR1 MNHEY and CDR2 SVGEGT come from the germline V gene. CDR3 region: CASSYSTGGSHF.